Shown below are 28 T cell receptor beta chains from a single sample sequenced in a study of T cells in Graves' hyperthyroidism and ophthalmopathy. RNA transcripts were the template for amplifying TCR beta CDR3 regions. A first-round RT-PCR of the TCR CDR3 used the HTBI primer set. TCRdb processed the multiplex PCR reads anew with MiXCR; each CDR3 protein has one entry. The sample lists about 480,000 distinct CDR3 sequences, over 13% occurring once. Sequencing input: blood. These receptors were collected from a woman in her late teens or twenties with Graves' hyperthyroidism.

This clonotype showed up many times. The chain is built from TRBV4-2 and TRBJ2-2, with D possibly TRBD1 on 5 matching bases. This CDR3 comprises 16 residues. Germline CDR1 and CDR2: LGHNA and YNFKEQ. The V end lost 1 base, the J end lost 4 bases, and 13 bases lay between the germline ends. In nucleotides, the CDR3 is TGTGCCAGCAGCCAAGTAGGACATCGTAGCACCGGGGAGCTGTTTTTT. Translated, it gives CASSQVGHRSTGELFF.

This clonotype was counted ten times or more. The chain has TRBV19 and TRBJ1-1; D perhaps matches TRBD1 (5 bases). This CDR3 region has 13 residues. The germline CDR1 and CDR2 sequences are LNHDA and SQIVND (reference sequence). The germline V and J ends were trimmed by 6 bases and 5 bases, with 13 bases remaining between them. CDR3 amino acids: CASRLLRGTEAFF. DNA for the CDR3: TGTGCCAGTAGGCTACTTCGGGGGACTGAAGCTTTCTTT.

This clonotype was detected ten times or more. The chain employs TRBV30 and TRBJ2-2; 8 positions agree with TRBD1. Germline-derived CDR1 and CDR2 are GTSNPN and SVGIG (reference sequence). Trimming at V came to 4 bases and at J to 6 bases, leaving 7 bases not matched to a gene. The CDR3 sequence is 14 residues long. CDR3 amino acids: CAWIRQGRSGELFF. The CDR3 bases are TGTGCCTGGATCCGACAGGGGAGGTCCGGGGAGCTGTTTTTT.

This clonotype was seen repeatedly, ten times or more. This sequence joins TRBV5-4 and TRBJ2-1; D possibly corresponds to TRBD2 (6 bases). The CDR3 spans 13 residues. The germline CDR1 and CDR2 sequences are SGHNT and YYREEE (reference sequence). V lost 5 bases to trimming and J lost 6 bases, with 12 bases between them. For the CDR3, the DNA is TGTGCCAGCAGAACGGACTACCTCAATGAGCAGTTCTTC. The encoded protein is CASRTDYLNEQFF.

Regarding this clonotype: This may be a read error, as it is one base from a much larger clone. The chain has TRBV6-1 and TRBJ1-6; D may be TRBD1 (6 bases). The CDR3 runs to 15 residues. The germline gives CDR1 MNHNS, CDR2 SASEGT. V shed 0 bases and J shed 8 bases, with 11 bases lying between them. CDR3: CASSEAPAGDSPLHF. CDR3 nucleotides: TGTGCCAGCAGTGAAGCGCCGGCAGGGGATTCACCCCTCCACTTT.

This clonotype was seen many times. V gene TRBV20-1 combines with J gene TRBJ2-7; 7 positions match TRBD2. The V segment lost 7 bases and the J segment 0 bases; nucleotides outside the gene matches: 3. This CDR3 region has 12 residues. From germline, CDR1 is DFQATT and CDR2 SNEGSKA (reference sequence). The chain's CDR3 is CSERGLSYEQYF. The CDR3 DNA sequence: TGCAGTGAGCGGGGCCTCTCCTACGAGCAGTACTTC.

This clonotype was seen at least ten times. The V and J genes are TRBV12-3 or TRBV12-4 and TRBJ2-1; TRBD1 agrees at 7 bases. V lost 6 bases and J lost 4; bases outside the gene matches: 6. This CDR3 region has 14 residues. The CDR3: CASRGQLHYNEQFF. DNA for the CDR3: TGTGCCAGCAGGGGACAGTTACATTACAATGAGCAGTTCTTC.

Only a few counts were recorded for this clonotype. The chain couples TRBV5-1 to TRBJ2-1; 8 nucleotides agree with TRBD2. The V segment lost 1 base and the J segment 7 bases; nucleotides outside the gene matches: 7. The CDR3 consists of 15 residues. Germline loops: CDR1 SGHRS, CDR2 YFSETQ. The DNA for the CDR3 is TGCGCCAGCAGCTTGCTCGGGAGGGTTGGAAATGAGCAGTTCTTC. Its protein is CASSLLGRVGNEQFF.

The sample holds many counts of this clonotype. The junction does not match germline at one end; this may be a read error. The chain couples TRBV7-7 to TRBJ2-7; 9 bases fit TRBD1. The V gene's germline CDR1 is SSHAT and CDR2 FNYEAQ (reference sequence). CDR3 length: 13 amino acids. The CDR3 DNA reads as TGTGCTAGCAGCTTAGGGACAGGGAGCGAGCAGTACTTC. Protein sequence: CASSLGTGSEQYF.

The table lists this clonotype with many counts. CDR3 coding DNA: TGTGCCAGTAGTACAATATTGGGGGGGGGCAGGCAGCCCCAGCATTTT. The encoded protein is CASSTILGGGRQPQHF. The rearrangement joins TRBV19 to TRBJ1-5, with D tentatively TRBD1 (6 bases). The CDR3 is made up of 16 amino acids. Trimming shortened V by 4 bases and J by 7 bases, and 20 bases separated the two germline ends. Germline loops: CDR1 LNHDA, CDR2 SQIVND (reference sequence).

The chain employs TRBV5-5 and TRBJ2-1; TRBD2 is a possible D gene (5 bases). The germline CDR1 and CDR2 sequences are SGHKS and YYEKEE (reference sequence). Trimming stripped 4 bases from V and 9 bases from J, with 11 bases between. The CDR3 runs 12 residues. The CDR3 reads CASSPDSREQFF. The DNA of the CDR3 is TGTGCCAGCAGCCCGGACTCCCGTGAGCAGTTCTTC.

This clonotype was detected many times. The CDR3 region is CASSDHGRGYEQYF. Here the CDR3 DNA reads TGTGCCAGCAGTGACCATGGCAGGGGCTACGAGCAGTACTTC. The genes are TRBV6-1 and TRBJ2-7; D is possibly TRBD1 (6 bases). Germline V CDR1 and CDR2: MNHNS, SASEGT. The CDR3 runs to 14 residues. V was shortened by 3 bases and J by 3 bases, with 12 bases between the two germline ends.

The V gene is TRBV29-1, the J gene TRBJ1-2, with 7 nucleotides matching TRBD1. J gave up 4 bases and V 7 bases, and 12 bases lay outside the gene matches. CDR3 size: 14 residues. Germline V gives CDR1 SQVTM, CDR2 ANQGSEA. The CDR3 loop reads CSARGQSTFYGYTF. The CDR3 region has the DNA TGCAGCGCCCGGGGACAGTCGACTTTCTATGGCTACACCTTC.

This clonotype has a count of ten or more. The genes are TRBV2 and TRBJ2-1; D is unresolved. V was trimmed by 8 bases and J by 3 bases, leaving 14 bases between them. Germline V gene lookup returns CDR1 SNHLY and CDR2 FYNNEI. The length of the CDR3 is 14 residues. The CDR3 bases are TGTGCCAGCGGTTTAAGCAAACTCTACAATGAGCAGTTCTTC. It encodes CASGLSKLYNEQFF.

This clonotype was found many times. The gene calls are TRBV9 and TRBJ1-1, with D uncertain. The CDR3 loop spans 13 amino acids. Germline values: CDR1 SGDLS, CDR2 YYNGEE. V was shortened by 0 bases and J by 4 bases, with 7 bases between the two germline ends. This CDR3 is CASSVDGVTEAFF. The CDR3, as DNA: TGTGCCAGCAGCGTAGACGGGGTCACTGAAGCTTTCTTT.

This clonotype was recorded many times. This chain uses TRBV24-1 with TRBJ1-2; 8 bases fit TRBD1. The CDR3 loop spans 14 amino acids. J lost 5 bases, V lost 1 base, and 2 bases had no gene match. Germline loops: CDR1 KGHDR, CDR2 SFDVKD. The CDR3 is CATSDFTGGYGYTF. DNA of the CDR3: TGTGCCACCAGTGATTTTACAGGGGGGTATGGCTACACCTTC.

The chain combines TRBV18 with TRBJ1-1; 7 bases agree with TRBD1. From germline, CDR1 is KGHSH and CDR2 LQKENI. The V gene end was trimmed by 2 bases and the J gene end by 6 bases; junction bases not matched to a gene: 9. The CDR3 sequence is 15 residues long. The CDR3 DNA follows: TGTGCCAGCTCACCATCGCAGGGGGGATTAGCTGAAGCTTTCTTT. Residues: CASSPSQGGLAEAFF.

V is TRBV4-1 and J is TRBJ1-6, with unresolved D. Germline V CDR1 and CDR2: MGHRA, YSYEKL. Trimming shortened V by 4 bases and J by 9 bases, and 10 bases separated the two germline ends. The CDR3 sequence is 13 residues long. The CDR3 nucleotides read TGCGCCAGCAGCCCACCCAGGAGTTCACCCCTCCACTTT. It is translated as CASSPPRSSPLHF.

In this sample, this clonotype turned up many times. The CDR3 sequence is CASSLDLAYEQYV. In DNA, the CDR3 is TGTGCCAGCAGCTTAGATCTTGCGTACGAGCAGTACGTC. J is TRBJ2-7 and V is TRBV11-2, with D unresolved. The CDR3 length is 13 residues. V was pared by 0 bases and J by 4 bases, with 7 bases between. Per the germline V gene, CDR1 is SGHAT and CDR2 is FQNNGV.

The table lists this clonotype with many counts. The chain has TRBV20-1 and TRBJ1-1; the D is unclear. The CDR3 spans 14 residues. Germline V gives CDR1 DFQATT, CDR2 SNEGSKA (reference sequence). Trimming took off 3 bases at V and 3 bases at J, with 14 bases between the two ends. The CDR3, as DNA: TGCAGTGCTAGGTTGGCAGGTACGGACACTGAAGCTTTCTTT. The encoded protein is CSARLAGTDTEAFF.

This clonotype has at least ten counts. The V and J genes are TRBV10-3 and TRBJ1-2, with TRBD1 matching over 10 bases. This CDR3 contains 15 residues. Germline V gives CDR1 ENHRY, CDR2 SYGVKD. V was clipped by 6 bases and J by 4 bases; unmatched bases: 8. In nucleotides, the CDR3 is TGTGCCATCAGCCGACAGGGGGCCAAGGGCTATGGCTACACCTTC. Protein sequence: CAISRQGAKGYGYTF.

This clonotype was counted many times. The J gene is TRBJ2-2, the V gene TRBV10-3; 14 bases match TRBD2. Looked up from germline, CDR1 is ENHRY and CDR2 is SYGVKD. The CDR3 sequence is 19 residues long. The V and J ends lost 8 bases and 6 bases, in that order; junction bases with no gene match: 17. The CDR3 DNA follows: TGTGCCATCCCACGAGGTTCAGGGACTAGCGGGAGTCTGGCCGGGGAGCTGTTTTTT. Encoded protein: CAIPRGSGTSGSLAGELFF.

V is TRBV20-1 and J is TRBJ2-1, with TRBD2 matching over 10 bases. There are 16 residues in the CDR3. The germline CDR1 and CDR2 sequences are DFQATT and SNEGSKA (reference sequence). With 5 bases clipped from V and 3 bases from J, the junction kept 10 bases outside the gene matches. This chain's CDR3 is CSADTQTSGRYNEQFF. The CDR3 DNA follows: TGCAGTGCTGACACCCAGACTAGCGGGCGCTACAATGAGCAGTTCTTC.

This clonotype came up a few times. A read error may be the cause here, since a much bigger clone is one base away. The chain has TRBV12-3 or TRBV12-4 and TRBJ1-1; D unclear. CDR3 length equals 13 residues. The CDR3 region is CASSLILFAEALF. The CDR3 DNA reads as TGTGCCAGCAGTTTGATCTTGTTCGCTGAAGCTCTCTTT.

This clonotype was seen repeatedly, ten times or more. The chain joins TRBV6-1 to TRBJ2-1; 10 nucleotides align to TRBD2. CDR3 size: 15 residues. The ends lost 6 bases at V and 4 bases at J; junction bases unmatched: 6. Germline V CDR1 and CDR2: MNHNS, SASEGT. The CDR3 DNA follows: TGTGCCAGCAGCTACCTAGCGGGGGATTACAATGAGCAGTTCTTC. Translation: CASSYLAGDYNEQFF.

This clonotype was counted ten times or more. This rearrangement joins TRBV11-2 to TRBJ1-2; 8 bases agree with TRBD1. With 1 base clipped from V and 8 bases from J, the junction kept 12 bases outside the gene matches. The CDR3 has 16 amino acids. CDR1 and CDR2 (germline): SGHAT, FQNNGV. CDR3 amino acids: CASSLVTSGQANGYTF. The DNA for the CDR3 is TGTGCCAGCAGCTTAGTTACTTCGGGACAGGCTAACGGCTACACCTTC. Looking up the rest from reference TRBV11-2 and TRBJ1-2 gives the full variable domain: EAGVAQSPRYKIIEKRQSVAFWCNPISGHATLYWYQQILGQGPKLLIQFQNNGVVDDSQLPKDRFSAERLKGVDSTLKIQPAKLEDSAVYLCASSLVTSGQANGYTFGSGTRLTVV.

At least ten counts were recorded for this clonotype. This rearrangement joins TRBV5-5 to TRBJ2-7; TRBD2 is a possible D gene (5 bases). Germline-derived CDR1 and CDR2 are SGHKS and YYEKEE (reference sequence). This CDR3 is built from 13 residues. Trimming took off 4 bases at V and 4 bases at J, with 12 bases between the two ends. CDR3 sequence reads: CASSPNSGYEQYF. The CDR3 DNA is TGTGCCAGCAGCCCCAATTCGGGGTACGAGCAGTACTTC.

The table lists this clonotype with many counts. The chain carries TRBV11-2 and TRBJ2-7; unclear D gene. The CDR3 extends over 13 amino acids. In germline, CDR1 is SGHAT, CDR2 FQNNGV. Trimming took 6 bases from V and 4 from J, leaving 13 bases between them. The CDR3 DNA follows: TGTGCCAGCAGAGGCCGGATGCTGTACGAGCAGTACTTC. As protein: CASRGRMLYEQYF.